This T cell receptor beta chain was recovered during a study of regulatory T cells in long-lasting Graves disease. Study in general: Over-5-year antithyroid drug use with positive TSH receptor antibodies defined persistent Graves' disease in the study. Points from the study as a whole: Persistent patients had a count of shared public clonotypes (approximately 3,000) that exceeded that of new patients (966).

Trimming took 4 bases from V and 3 from J, leaving 10 bases between them. The CDR3 spans 12 residues. Germline CDR1 reads GTSNPN; CDR2 reads SVGIG (reference sequence). About this clonotype itself: Its antigen is not known.

Time point indicated: persistent/refractory GD, antithyroid drugs over 5 years with positive TRAb. The authors made the TCR library using RNA they extracted from PBMCs. Graves' disease diagnoses followed American Thyroid Association guidelines. Combining iRepertoire HTBI primers with Arm-PCR of CDR3 regions, the authors built TCR beta libraries. TCRdb re-called the multiplex PCR reads with MiXCR, one entry per CDR3 protein. The table includes about 430,000 distinct CDR3 sequences, around 23% detected once. This specimen was peripheral blood mononuclear cells (PBMCs), taken when the disease was refractory, from a patient treated with antithyroid drugs. The clonotype comes from a female donor with Graves disease. V is TRBV30 and J is TRBJ2-7, with unresolved D. The CDR3 region has the DNA TGTGCCTGGATGATGCCAGACTACGAGCAGTACTTC. Residues: CAWMMPDYEQYF.